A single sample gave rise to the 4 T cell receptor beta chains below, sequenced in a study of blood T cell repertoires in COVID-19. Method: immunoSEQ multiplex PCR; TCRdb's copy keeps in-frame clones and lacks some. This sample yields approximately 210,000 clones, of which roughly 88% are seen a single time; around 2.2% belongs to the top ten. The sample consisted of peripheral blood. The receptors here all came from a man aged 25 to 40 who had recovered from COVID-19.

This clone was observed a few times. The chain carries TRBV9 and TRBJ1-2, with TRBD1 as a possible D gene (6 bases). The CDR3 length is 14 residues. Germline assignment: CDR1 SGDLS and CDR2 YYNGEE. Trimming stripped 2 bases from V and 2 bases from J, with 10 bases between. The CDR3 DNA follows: TGTGCCAGCAGCGTGGGGGCCGGCAACTATGGCTACACCTTC. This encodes CASSVGAGNYGYTF.

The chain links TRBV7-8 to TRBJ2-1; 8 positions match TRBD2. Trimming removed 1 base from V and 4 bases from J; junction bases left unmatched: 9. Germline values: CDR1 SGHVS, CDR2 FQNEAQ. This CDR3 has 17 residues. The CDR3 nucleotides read TGTGCCAGCAGCTTAGGCCCTTGGAGCGGGGGATACAATGAGCAGTTCTTC. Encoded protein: CASSLGPWSGGYNEQFF.

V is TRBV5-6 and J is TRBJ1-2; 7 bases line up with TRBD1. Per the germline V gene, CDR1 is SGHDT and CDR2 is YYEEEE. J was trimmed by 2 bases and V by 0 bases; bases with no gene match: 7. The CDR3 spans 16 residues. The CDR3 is CASSLVGSTGNYGYTF. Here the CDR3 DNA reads TGTGCCAGCAGCTTGGTTGGGTCGACAGGGAACTATGGCTACACCTTC.

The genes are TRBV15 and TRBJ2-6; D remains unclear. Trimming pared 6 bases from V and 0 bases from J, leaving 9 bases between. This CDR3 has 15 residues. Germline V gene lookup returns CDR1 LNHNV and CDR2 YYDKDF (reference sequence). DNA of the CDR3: TGTGCCACCAGTCTTCAGCGCTCTGGGGCCAACGTCCTGACTTTC. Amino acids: CATSLQRSGANVLTF.